This T cell receptor (beta chain) was identified during a study of blood T cell repertoires in COVID-19. Study summary: Collection of acute and convalescent COVID-19 samples took place in the United States, Italy and Spain. Sample material is recorded as cDNA or gDNA derived from T cells, B-cell-depleted T cells, or PBMCs.

Methods used by the authors: Quantification of nucleated cells was approximated via reference gene primer amplification. Produced via immunoSEQ multiplex PCR; TCRdb's table is partial and in-frame only. The V and J calls and clone size are taken from that table; D and trimming were inferred from the DNA. The table includes 250,000 to 300,000 clones, 75% to 90% detected once. Germline loops: CDR1 MNHEY, CDR2 SVGAGI. V lost 6 bases and J lost 2; bases outside the gene matches: 4. The CDR3 contains 14 residues. This chain uses TRBV6-5 with TRBJ1-2, with 9 positions matching TRBD1. Input material: peripheral blood. This receptor was obtained from a man aged 40-50 years with acute or convalescent COVID-19. The CDR3 sequence is CASRKQGANYGYTF. The CDR3 region has the DNA TGTGCCAGCAGGAAACAGGGGGCGAACTATGGCTACACCTTC.